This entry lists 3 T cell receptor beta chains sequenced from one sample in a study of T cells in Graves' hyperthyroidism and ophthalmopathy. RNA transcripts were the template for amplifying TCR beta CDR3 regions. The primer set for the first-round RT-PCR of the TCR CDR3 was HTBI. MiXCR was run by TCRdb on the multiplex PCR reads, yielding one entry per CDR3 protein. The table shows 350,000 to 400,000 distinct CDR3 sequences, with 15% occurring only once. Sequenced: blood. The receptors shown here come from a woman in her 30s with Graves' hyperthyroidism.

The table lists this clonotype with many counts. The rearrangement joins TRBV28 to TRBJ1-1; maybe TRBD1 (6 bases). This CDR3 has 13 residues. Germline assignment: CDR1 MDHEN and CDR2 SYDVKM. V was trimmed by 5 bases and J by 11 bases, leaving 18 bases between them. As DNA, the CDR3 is TGTGCCAGCAGTCCCAACAGGGCTCGGAGGGCTTTCTTT. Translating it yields CASSPNRARRAFF. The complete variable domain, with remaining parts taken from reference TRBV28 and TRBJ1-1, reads DVKVTQSSRYLVKRTGEKVFLECVQDMDHENMFWYRQDPGLGLRLIYFSYDVKMKEKGDIPEGYSVSREKKERFSLILESASTNQTSMYLCASSPNRARRAFFGQGTRLTVV.

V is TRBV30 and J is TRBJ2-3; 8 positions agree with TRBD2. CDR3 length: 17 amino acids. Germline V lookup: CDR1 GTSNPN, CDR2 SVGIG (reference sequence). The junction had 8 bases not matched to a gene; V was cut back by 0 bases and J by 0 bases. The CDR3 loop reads CAWSVRGRYLSTDTQYF. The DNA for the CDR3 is TGTGCCTGGAGTGTACGCGGGAGGTACCTTAGCACAGATACGCAGTATTTT.

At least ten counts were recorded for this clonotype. CDR3 region: CASSQDPGTALQYF. The CDR3 bases are TGTGCCAGCAGCCAAGACCCAGGGACGGCCCTTCAGTACTTC. The chain employs TRBV3-1 and TRBJ2-4, with D perhaps matching TRBD1 or TRBD2 (5 bases each). CDR1 and CDR2 from the germline V gene are LGHDT and YNNKEL (reference sequence). V was trimmed by 0 bases and J by 11 bases, leaving 14 bases between them. The CDR3 is 14 residues long.